This T cell receptor beta chain was documented in a study of human T cells and chemical hapten exposure. The time point here: pre-sensitization, week 0. As for treatment: therapeutic diphenylcyclopropenone sensitization with weekly scalp DPC. TCRdb reanalysed the RACE reads using MiXCR and keeps one entry per CDR3 protein. The sample lists about 260,000 distinct CDR3 sequences, more than 6.5% occurring once. Germline values: CDR1 SGHTA, CDR2 FQGNSA. The V gene lost 5 bases and the J gene lost 6 bases, with 10 bases spanning the gap. The CDR3 consists of 13 residues. This clonotype came up a few times. The chain is built from TRBV7-2 and TRBJ2-2; D is perhaps TRBD1 (6 bases). The sample in question was whole blood, obtained in connection with sensitization to the hapten diphenylcyclopropenone (DPC). This receptor was identified in a woman in her thirties or forties with alopecia areata. Some clones in this sample may be carry-over from other donors' samples. Written as DNA, the CDR3 is TGTGCCAGCAGCGTGACAGGAGCCGGGGAGCTGTTTTTT. Translated, it gives CASSVTGAGELFF.